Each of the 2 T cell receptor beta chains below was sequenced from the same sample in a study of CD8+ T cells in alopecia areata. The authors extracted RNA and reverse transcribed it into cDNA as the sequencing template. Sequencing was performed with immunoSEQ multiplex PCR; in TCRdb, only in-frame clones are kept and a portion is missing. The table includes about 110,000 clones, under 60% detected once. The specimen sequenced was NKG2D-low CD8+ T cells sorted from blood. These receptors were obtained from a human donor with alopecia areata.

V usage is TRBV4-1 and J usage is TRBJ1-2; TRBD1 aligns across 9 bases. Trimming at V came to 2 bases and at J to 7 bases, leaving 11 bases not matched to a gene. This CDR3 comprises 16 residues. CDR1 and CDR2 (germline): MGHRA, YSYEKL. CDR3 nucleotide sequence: TGCGCCAGCAGCCAAACCCACGCCGGGACAGGGTCTGGCTACACCTTC. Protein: CASSQTHAGTGSGYTF.

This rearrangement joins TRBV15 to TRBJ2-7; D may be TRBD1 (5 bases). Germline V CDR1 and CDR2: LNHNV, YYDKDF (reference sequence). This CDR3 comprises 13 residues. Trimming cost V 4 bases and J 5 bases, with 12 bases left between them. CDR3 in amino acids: CATSTSQGHEQYF. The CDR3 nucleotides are TGTGCCACCAGCACAAGTCAGGGCCACGAGCAGTACTTC.